Below, 23 T cell receptor beta chains from the same sample are listed, as sequenced in a study of PD-1 blockade in classical Hodgkin lymphoma. Each patient relapsed following autologous stem cell transplantation, and prior brentuximab vedotin exposure differed. TCRdb's copy holds only in-frame clones and misses some; the assay was immunoSEQ multiplex PCR. The data show 6,800 or so clones, about three quarters seen once. The source was peripheral blood mononuclear cells (PBMCs), collected before the second cycle of nivolumab. These receptor sequences come from a human donor with classical Hodgkin lymphoma.

V is TRBV29-1 and J is TRBJ1-2, with no clear D. Trimming removed 3 bases from V and 6 bases from J, with 11 bases in between. The CDR3 sequence is 12 residues long. CDR1 is SQVTM and CDR2 is ANQGSEA in the germline V gene. CDR3 nucleotides: TGCAGCGTTGAGTCGGGAATCAATGGCTACACCTTC. It specifies CSVESGINGYTF.

The rearrangement joins TRBV5-1 to TRBJ2-5, with TRBD2 matching 14 bases. The CDR3 contains 16 residues. Germline assignment: CDR1 SGHRS and CDR2 YFSETQ. V dropped 0 bases and J dropped 4; count of bases not matched to a gene: 2. The CDR3 is CASSLVGLAGGETQYF. CDR3 coding DNA: TGCGCCAGCAGCTTGGTAGGACTAGCGGGAGGAGAGACCCAGTACTTC.

The chain joins TRBV5-1 to TRBJ2-1; 12 nucleotides match TRBD2. CDR3 size: 15 residues. J was trimmed by 7 bases and V by 3 bases; bases with no gene match: 5. CDR1 and CDR2 from the germline V gene are SGHRS and YFSETQ. The CDR3 is CASSWGLAGWNEQFF. Written as DNA, the CDR3 is TGCGCCAGCAGCTGGGGACTAGCGGGTTGGAATGAGCAGTTCTTC.

The chain has TRBV4-1 and TRBJ1-5; 8 bases agree with TRBD1. J was trimmed by 7 bases and V by 4 bases; bases with no gene match: 9. Germline assignment: CDR1 MGHRA and CDR2 YSYEKL. This CDR3 has 15 amino acids. The CDR3 loop is CASSRPGQGRQPQHF. The CDR3 nucleotides are TGCGCCAGCAGCCGGCCCGGACAGGGTCGACAGCCCCAGCATTTT.

This chain uses TRBV7-8 with TRBJ1-2, with unresolved D. Germline V CDR1 and CDR2: SGHVS, FQNEAQ. The CDR3 is 13 residues long. Trimming left V 5 bases short and J 4 bases short, with 11 bases between. DNA of the CDR3: TGTGCCAGCAGCGTCGACGGCCCCTATGGCTACACCTTC. Encoded protein: CASSVDGPYGYTF.

CDR3 loop: CASSSGYNEQFF. The CDR3 nucleotides read TGTGCCAGCAGTTCTGGCTACAATGAGCAGTTCTTC. V gene TRBV27 combines with J gene TRBJ2-1, with D hard to call. Germline CDR1 and CDR2: MNHEY and SMNVEV (reference sequence). The CDR3 runs to 12 residues. Trimming removed 4 bases from V and 3 bases from J, with 4 bases in between.

This chain uses TRBV18 with TRBJ2-7; maybe TRBD2 (6 bases). In germline, CDR1 is KGHSH, CDR2 LQKENI. This CDR3 is built from 15 residues. Trimming stripped 2 bases from V and 0 bases from J, with 11 bases between. CDR3 region: CASSPTGDPSYEQYF. The CDR3 DNA follows: TGTGCCAGCTCACCAACGGGGGACCCCTCCTACGAGCAGTACTTC.

This clone is medium-sized in the sample. The chain employs TRBV6-6 and TRBJ2-1; D is undetermined. CDR3 length: 12 residues. The germline V gene has CDR1 MNHNY and CDR2 SVGAGI (reference sequence). Trimming stripped 6 bases from V and 8 bases from J, with 11 bases between. Here the CDR3 reads CASSLSKDEQFF. The CDR3 nucleotides are TGTGCCAGCAGCCTCTCGAAGGATGAGCAGTTCTTC.

The chain joins TRBV28 to TRBJ2-3, with 8 bases fitting TRBD2. The V gene end was trimmed by 8 bases and the J gene end by 1 base; junction bases not matched to a gene: 14. The CDR3 has 17 amino acids. Germline V CDR1 and CDR2: MDHEN, SYDVKM. In DNA, the CDR3 is TGTGCCAGCTCCGCTCAGCCTAGCGGGCCCCGCACAGATACGCAGTATTTT. It is translated as CASSAQPSGPRTDTQYF.

The chain has TRBV5-4 and TRBJ2-4, with D possibly being TRBD1 (5 bases). Trimming took 2 bases from V and 2 from J, leaving 8 bases between them. Germline assignment: CDR1 SGHNT and CDR2 YYREEE (reference sequence). This CDR3 spans 14 amino acids. The CDR3 DNA is TGTGCCAGCAGCTTCCCAGGGACCAAAAACATTCAGTACTTC. As protein: CASSFPGTKNIQYF.

The chain employs TRBV9 and TRBJ2-2; 8 positions agree with TRBD2. Per germline, CDR1 SGDLS and CDR2 YYNGEE. J was trimmed by 4 bases and V by 4 bases; bases with no gene match: 9. The CDR3 sequence is 16 residues long. CDR3 sequence reads: CASSLRGGGATGELFF. DNA for the CDR3: TGTGCCAGCAGCCTCCGGGGGGGAGGGGCCACCGGGGAGCTGTTTTTT.

The chain is built from TRBV7-2 and TRBJ1-4, with 7 positions matching TRBD1. The CDR3 totals 14 residues. After removal of 1 base from V and 8 bases from J, the junction contained 4 bases not matched to a gene. CDR1 is SGHTA and CDR2 is FQGNSA in the germline V gene. The DNA for the CDR3 is TGTGCCAGCAGCTTAGACAGGGGTTGGGAAAAACTGTTTTTT. Translation: CASSLDRGWEKLFF.

The chain carries TRBV29-1 and TRBJ2-3; 7 bases match TRBD2. Trimming took 1 base from V and 1 from J; bases not matched to a gene: 11. CDR3 size: 17 residues. Germline-derived CDR1 and CDR2 are SQVTM and ANQGSEA. CDR3 in DNA: TGCAGCGTTGAAGGCGGTGGGAGGGCCGCGGGCACAGATACGCAGTATTTT. It is translated as CSVEGGGRAAGTDTQYF.

The chain couples TRBV4-2 to TRBJ1-4; TRBD1 agrees at 10 bases. J gave up 5 bases and V 6 bases, and 3 bases lay outside the gene matches. This CDR3 comprises 14 residues. Germline CDR1 and CDR2: LGHNA and YNFKEQ. The CDR3, as DNA: TGTGCCAGCAGGCCGGGACAGGGGAATGAAAAACTGTTTTTT. It specifies CASRPGQGNEKLFF.

The chain joins TRBV4-2 to TRBJ2-1; 9 nucleotides agree with TRBD2. The CDR3 sequence is 13 residues long. The V gene's germline CDR1 is LGHNA and CDR2 YNFKEQ. The J segment lost 12 bases and the V segment lost 0 bases, leaving 3 bases of the junction unmatched. The CDR3 nucleotides read TGTGCCAGCAGCCAAGAAGGCGGGAGGGGGCAGTTCTTC. Protein: CASSQEGGRGQFF.

The chain links TRBV25-1 to TRBJ2-2; maybe TRBD1 (5 bases). The CDR3 runs 15 residues. Germline lookup yields CDR1 MGHDK and CDR2 SYGVNS. Trimming stripped 4 bases from V and 5 bases from J, with 14 bases between. CDR3 loop: CASSGWTLGTGELFF. The CDR3 nucleotides are TGTGCCAGCAGTGGCTGGACATTAGGAACCGGGGAGCTGTTTTTT.

The chain carries TRBV7-2 and TRBJ1-1; D unresolved. Trimming shortened V by 5 bases and J by 1 base, and 11 bases separated the two germline ends. Germline V lookup: CDR1 SGHTA, CDR2 FQGNSA. The CDR3 sequence is 14 residues long. Here the CDR3 reads CASSPMLKNTEAFF. The CDR3 nucleotides read TGTGCCAGCAGCCCGATGTTAAAGAACACTGAAGCTTTCTTT.

This chain connects TRBV9 to TRBJ2-1; no clear D. The CDR3 totals 15 residues. V lost 1 base and J 0 bases, leaving 8 bases between the germline ends. CDR1 and CDR2 (germline): SGDLS, YYNGEE. The CDR3, as DNA: TGTGCCAGCAGCGTATCCGGGTTCTCCTACAATGAGCAGTTCTTC. It encodes CASSVSGFSYNEQFF.

The CDR3 DNA is TGTGCCAGCAGTTCCCCTGAGGACTCACCCCTCCACTTT. It codes for CASSSPEDSPLHF. The J gene is TRBJ1-6, the V gene TRBV6-6; D ambiguous. With 4 bases removed from V and 10 bases from J, the gap between germline ends came to 11 bases. This CDR3 spans 13 amino acids. In germline, CDR1 is MNHNY, CDR2 SVGAGI (reference sequence).

V usage is TRBV5-6 and J usage is TRBJ2-7, with D possibly being TRBD1 (6 bases). The germline V gene encodes CDR1 SGHDT and CDR2 YYEEEE. There are 17 residues in the CDR3. V shed 5 bases and J shed 0 bases, with 21 bases lying between them. CDR3 protein: CASRAGQLLPSSYEQYF. In nucleotides, the CDR3 is TGTGCCAGCAGGGCCGGACAGCTCCTTCCAAGCTCCTACGAGCAGTACTTC.

This clone has a single count. The rearrangement joins TRBV11-1 to TRBJ1-2, with D unresolved. CDR1 and CDR2 (germline): SGHAT, FQDESV (reference sequence). The length of the CDR3 is 15 residues. Deletions cut 3 bases from V and 5 bases from J, with 16 bases between. CDR3 protein: CASSFSGLLGYGYTF. Here the CDR3 DNA reads TGTGCCAGCAGCTTCTCGGGCCTTTTGGGGTATGGCTACACCTTC.

V is TRBV27 and J is TRBJ1-3, with TRBD1 identical over 7 bases. In germline, CDR1 is MNHEY, CDR2 SMNVEV (reference sequence). Losses at the gene ends were 6 bases for V and 0 bases for J; bases not matched to a gene: 8. The CDR3 sequence is 16 residues long. The CDR3 is CASRGGGSTSGNTIYF. As DNA, the CDR3 is TGTGCCAGCAGAGGGGGCGGGAGCACCTCTGGAAACACCATATATTTT.

This chain joins TRBV5-5 and TRBJ2-7; TRBD1 agrees at 11 bases. The CDR3 length is 19 residues. The V gene's germline CDR1 is SGHKS and CDR2 YYEKEE (reference sequence). V shed 4 bases, J shed 0 bases, and the junction held 15 bases outside the gene matches. In nucleotides, the CDR3 is TGTGCCAGCAGCCCCGATGGGACAGGGGGAGGGGGAACCTCCTACGAGCAGTACTTC. Its translation: CASSPDGTGGGGTSYEQYF. The whole variable domain, remainder taken from reference TRBV5-5 and TRBJ2-7, is DAGVTQSPTHLIKTRGQQVTLRCSPISGHKSVSWYQQVLGQGPQFIFQYYEKEERGRGNFPDRFSARQFPNYSSELNVNALLLGDSALYLCASSPDGTGGGGTSYEQYFGPGTRLTVT.